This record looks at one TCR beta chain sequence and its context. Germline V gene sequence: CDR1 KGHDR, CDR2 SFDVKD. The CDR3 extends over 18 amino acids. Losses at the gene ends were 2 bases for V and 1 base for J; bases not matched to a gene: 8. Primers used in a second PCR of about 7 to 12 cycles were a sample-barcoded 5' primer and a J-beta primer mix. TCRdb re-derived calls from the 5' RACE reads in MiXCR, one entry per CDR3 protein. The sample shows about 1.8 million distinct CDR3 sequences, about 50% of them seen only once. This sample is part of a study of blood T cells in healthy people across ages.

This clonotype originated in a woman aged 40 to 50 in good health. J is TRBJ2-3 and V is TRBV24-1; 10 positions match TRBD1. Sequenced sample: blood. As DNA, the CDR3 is TGTGCCACCAGTGATTCACAGGGGACAGGGGACGGCACAGATACGCAGTATTTT. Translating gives CATSDSQGTGDGTDTQYF.